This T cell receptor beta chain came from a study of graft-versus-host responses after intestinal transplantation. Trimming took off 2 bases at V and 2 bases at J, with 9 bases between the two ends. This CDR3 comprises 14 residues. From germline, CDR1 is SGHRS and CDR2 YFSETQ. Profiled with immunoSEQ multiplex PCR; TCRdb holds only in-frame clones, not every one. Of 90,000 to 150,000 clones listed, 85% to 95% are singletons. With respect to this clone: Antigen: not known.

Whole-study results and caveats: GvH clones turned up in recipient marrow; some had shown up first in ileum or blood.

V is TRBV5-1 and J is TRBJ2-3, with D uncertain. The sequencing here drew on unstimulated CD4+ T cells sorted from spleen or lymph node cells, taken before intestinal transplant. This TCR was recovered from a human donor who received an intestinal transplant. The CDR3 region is CASSFKTPTDTQYF. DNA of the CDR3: TGCGCCAGCAGCTTTAAAACTCCCACAGATACGCAGTATTTT.